The rows below give T cell receptor beta chains drawn from one sample of a study of neurological immune-mediated disorders. TCRdb re-analysed the 5' RACE reads in MiXCR, keeping a single row per CDR3 protein. The sample holds about 46,000 distinct CDR3 sequences, about 1.8% seen once. The sequencing sample was made of PBMCs. The receptor source for this set is a woman between 35 and 50 years old with multiple sclerosis. Both conserved end residues are part of each CDR3. The D gene is left open where the match is weak. The size entry gives how often the clone was seen (once, few, many) or a class if it is expanded.

abundance	v_gene	j_gene	d_gene	CDR3nt	CDR3aa
many	TRBV20-1	TRBJ1-2	NA	TGCAGTGCTAGAGATAGCGGGGGGCGGAACTATGGCTACACCTTC	CSARDSGGRNYGYTF
many	TRBV7-2	TRBJ1-1	NA	TGTGCCAGCAGCTTCGGAGGGAACACTGAAGCTTTCTTT	CASSFGGNTEAFF
many	TRBV29-1	TRBJ1-3	NA	TGCAGCGTTGCTATAGGACAGACCGGAAACACCATATATTTT	CSVAIGQTGNTIYF
many	TRBV4-1	TRBJ2-3	NA	TGCGCCAGCAGCCCTGGGACTTCCTCAAGGCAGTATTTT	CASSPGTSSRQYF
many	TRBV7-2	TRBJ1-5	NA	TGTGCCAGCAGCCCCCGGCTACTTAGCAATCAGCCCCAGCATTTT	CASSPRLLSNQPQHF
many	TRBV5-1	TRBJ1-5	NA	TGCGCCAGCAGCGCTGCGGGGCGAAGCAATCAGCCCCAGCATTTT	CASSAAGRSNQPQHF
many	TRBV7-3	TRBJ2-1	NA	TGTGCCAGCAGCTCTACCTTGGCGACCTACAATGAGCAGTTCTTC	CASSSTLATYNEQFF
many	TRBV7-9	TRBJ2-7	NA	TGTGCCAGCAGTTTTGCTATTGACTCCGTGGAGCAGTACTTC	CASSFAIDSVEQYF
many	TRBV27	TRBJ1-6	NA	TGTGCCAGCAGTTTATGGCCAGTAAGCGGGTCGCCCCTCCACTTT	CASSLWPVSGSPLHF
many	TRBV12-3/TRBV12-4	TRBJ1-2	NA	TGTGCCAGCAGTTTGGGGCAGGCTGACTACACCTTC	CASSLGQADYTF
many	TRBV5-1	TRBJ1-1	NA	TGCGCCAGCAGCTTGAAGCCGACAGCCCTTTACACTGAAGCTTTCTTT	CASSLKPTALYTEAFF
many	TRBV5-1	TRBJ2-3	NA	TGCGCCAGCAGCTTGCCCGGAACCCGTTTTCCTGTAGGGGCCAGCACAGATACGCAGTATTTT	CASSLPGTRFPVGASTDTQYF
many	TRBV29-1	TRBJ2-5	TRBD1	TGCAGCGTATGCCGGGACAGGGACCAAGAGACCCAGTACTTC	CSVCRDRDQETQYF
many	TRBV15	TRBJ1-5	NA	TGTGCCACCAGCAGAGAAAGGATTCCCAATCAGCCCCAGCATTTT	CATSRERIPNQPQHF
many	TRBV20-1	TRBJ2-1	TRBD1	TGCAGTGCTAGAGATGTAAGAGGGGGCTACTACAATGAGCAGTTCTTC	CSARDVRGGYYNEQFF
many	TRBV20-1	TRBJ1-3	NA	TGCAGTGTGGGGCAGAGGACTATCTCTGGAAACACCATATATTTT	CSVGQRTISGNTIYF
many	TRBV5-1	TRBJ2-7	TRBD1	TGCGCCAGCAGCTTGAAACAGGGGAGCTCCTACGAGCAGTACTTC	CASSLKQGSSYEQYF
many	TRBV5-1	TRBJ2-7	TRBD1	TGCGCCAGCAGCTCATCCTCATGGGGACAGGGTGTCGAGCAGTACTTC	CASSSSSWGQGVEQYF
many	TRBV3-1	TRBJ2-7	TRBD2	TGTGCCAGCAGCCAATCCCCGCGGGGGGAGCAGTACTTC	CASSQSPRGEQYF
many	TRBV5-1	TRBJ1-1	NA	TGCGCCAGCAGCTTAAGGACCGTCGGGGCAATGAACACTGAAGCTTTCTTT	CASSLRTVGAMNTEAFF
many	TRBV7-9	TRBJ1-6	NA	TGTGCCAGCAGCCTGCGGGACGGCGCACCCCTCCACTTT	CASSLRDGAPLHF
many	TRBV4-1	TRBJ1-1	NA	TGCGCCAGCAGCCAACCGTTGGCGGGGGACCCTGAAGCTTTCTTT	CASSQPLAGDPEAFF
many	TRBV2	TRBJ2-1	TRBD2	TGTGCCAGCAGTGAAGAACTAGCGGGGACAAATGAGCAGTTCTTC	CASSEELAGTNEQFF
many	TRBV6-5	TRBJ2-5	NA	TGTGCCAGCAGTTCCAGACAAGAGACCCAGTACTTC	CASSSRQETQYF
many	TRBV2	TRBJ1-1	NA	TGTGCCAGCAGCTTCGACAGGTCGAACACTGAAGCTTTCTTT	CASSFDRSNTEAFF